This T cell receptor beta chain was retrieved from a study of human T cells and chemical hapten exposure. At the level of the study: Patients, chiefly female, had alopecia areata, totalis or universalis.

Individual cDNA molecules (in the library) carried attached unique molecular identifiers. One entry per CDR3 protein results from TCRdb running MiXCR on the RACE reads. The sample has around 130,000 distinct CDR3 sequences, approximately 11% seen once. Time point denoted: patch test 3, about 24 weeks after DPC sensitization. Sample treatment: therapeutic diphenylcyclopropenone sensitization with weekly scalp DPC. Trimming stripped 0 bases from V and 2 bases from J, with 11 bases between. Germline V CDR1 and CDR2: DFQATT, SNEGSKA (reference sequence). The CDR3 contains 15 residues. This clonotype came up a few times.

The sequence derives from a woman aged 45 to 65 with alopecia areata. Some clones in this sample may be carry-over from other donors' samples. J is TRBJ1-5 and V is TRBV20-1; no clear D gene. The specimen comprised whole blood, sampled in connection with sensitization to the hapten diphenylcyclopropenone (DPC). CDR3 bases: TGCAGTGCTAGAGATGGGCGGAACCGCAATCAGCCCCAGCATTTT. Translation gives CSARDGRNRNQPQHF.